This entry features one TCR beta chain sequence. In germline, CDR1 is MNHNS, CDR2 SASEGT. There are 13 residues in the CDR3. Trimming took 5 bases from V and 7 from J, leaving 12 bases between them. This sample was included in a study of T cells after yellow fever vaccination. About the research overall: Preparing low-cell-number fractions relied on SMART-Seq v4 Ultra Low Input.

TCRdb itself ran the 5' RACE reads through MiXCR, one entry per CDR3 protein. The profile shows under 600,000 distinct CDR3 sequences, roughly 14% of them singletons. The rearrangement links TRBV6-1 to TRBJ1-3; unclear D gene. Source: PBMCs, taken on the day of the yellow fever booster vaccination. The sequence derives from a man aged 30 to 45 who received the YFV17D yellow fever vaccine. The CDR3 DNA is TGTGCCAGCAGTCGCCAAACAGAGAACACCATATATTTT. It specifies CASSRQTENTIYF.